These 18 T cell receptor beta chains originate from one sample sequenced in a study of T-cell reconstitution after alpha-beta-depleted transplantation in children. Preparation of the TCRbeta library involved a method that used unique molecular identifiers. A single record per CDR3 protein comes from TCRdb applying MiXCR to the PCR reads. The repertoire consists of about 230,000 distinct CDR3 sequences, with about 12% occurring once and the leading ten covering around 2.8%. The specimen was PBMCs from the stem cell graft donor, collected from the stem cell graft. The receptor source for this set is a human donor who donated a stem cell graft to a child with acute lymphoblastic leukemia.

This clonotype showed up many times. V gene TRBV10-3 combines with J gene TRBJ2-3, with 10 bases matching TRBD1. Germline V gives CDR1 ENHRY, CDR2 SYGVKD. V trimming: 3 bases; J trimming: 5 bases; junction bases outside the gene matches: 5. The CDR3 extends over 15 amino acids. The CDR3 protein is CAISDRDRGEDTQYF. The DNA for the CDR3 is TGTGCCATCAGTGACCGGGACAGGGGAGAAGATACGCAGTATTTT.

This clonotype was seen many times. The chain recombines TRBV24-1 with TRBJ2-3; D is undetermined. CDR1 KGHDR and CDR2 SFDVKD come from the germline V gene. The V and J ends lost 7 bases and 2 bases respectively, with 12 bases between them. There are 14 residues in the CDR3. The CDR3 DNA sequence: TGTGCCACCAGCGAAACAGCTTACACAGATACGCAGTATTTT. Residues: CATSETAYTDTQYF.

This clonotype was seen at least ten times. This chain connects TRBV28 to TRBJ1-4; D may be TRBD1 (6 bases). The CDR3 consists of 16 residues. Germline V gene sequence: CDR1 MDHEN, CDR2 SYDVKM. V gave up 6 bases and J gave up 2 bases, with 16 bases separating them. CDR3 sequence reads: CASSVGGRGTNEKLFF. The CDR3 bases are TGTGCCAGCAGCGTAGGGGGTCGGGGCACTAATGAAAAACTGTTTTTT.

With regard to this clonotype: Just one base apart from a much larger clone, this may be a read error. CDR3 DNA: TGTGCCATCAGAGACAGTAGCTCCTACGTGCAGTACTTC. Its protein is CAIRDSSSYVQYF. V and J are TRBV10-3 and TRBJ2-7, with a weak D call TRBD1 (5 bases). CDR1 and CDR2 (germline): ENHRY, SYGVKD. The CDR3 sequence is 13 residues long.

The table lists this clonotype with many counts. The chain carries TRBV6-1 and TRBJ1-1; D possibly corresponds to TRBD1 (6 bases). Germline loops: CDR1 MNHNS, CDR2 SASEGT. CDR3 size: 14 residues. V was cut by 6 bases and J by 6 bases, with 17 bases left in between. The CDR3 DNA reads TGTGCCAGCAGCCCAACTCCAGGGGTCCCTGAAGCTTTCTTT. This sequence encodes CASSPTPGVPEAFF.

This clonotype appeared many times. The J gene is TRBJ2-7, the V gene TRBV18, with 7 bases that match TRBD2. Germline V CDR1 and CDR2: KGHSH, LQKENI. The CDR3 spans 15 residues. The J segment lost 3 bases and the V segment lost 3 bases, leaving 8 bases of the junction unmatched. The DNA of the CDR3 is TGTGCCAGCTCACCTACGGGCGGGAGAATCTACGAGCAGTACTTC. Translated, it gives CASSPTGGRIYEQYF.

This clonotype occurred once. The CDR3 nucleotides read TGTGCCAGCAGTGGACCTTTGGCCACCTCTTACGGGGCCAACGTCCTGACTTTC. Its protein product is CASSGPLATSYGANVLTF. V usage is TRBV28 and J usage is TRBJ2-6; no clear D. The CDR3 sequence is 18 residues long. Trimming stripped 5 bases from V and 4 bases from J, with 21 bases between. Germline loops: CDR1 MDHEN, CDR2 SYDVKM.

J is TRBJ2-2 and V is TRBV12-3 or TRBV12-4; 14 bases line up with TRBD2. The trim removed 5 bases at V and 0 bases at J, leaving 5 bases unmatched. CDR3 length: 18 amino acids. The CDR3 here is CASSRGTSGGSNTGELFF. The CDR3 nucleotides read TGTGCCAGCAGTCGAGGGACTAGCGGGGGCTCGAACACCGGGGAGCTGTTTTTT.

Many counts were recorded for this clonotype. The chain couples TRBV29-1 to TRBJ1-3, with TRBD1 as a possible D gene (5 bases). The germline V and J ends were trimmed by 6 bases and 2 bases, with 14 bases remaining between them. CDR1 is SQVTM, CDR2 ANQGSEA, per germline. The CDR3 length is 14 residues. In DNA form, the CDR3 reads TGCAGCGTCTTATCGGGGGGTACTGGAAACACCATATATTTT. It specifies CSVLSGGTGNTIYF.

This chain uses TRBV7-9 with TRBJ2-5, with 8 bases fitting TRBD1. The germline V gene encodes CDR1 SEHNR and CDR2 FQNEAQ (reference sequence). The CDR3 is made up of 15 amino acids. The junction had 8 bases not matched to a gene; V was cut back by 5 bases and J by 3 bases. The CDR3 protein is CASSKSSGQEETQYF. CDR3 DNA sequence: TGTGCCAGCAGCAAAAGTTCGGGACAGGAAGAGACCCAGTACTTC.

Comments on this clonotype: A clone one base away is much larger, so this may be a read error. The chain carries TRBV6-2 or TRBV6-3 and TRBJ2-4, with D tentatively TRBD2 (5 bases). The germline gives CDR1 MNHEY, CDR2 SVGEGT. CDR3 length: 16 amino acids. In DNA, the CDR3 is TGTGCCAGCAGTTACTCGAGGGAACATGCCAAAAACAGTCAGTACTTC. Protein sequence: CASSYSREHAKNSQYF.

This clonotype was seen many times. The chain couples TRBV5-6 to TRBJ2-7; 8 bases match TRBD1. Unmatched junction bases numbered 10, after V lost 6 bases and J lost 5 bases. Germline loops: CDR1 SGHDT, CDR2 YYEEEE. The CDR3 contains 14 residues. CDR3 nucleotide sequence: TGTGCCAGCAACAGACAGGGGATGGTACACGAGCAGTACTTC. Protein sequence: CASNRQGMVHEQYF.

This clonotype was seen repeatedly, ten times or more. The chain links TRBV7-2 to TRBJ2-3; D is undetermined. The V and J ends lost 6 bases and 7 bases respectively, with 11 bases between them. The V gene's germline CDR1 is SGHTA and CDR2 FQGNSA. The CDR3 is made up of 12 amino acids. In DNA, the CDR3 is TGTGCCAGCAGTCTCGGCCCAAATACGCAGTATTTT. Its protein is CASSLGPNTQYF.

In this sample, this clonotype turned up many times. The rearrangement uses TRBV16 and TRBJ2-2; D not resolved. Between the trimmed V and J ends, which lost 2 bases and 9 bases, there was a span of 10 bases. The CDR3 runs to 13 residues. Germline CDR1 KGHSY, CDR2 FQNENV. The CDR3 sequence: CASSQEYRRELFF. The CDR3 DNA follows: TGTGCCAGCAGCCAAGAATATAGGAGGGAGCTGTTTTTT.

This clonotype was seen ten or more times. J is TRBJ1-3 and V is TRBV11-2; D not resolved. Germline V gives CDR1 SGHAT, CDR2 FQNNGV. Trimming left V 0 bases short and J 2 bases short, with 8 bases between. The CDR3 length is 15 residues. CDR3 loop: CASSLDRPPGNTIYF. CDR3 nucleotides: TGTGCCAGCAGCTTAGATCGGCCTCCTGGAAACACCATATATTTT.

CDR3 coding DNA: TGTGCCAGCAGTTGGGTGAATGAAAAACTGTTTTTT. It translates to CASSWVNEKLFF. The rearrangement joins TRBV28 to TRBJ1-4, with no clear D. The CDR3 contains 12 residues. From germline, CDR1 is MDHEN and CDR2 SYDVKM. V dropped 4 bases and J dropped 5 bases, with 5 bases sitting between them.

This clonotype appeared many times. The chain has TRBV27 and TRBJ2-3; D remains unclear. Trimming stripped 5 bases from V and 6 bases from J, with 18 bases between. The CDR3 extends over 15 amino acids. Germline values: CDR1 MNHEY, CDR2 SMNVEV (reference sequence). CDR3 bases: TGTGCCAGCAGTGACCTACCGGGTCCCCAGGATACGCAGTATTTT. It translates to CASSDLPGPQDTQYF.

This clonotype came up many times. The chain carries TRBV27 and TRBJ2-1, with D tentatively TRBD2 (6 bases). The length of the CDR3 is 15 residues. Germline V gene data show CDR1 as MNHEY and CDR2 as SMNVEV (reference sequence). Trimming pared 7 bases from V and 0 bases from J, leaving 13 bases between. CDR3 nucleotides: TGTGCCAGCACACTTGCCGGGGGCTCCTACAATGAGCAGTTCTTC. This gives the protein CASTLAGGSYNEQFF.